These 14 T cell receptor beta chains originate from one sample sequenced in a study of T cell repertoires in cytomegalovirus infection. TCRdb used MiXCR to reprocess the reads, holding one entry per CDR3 protein. The sample includes 900,000 to 950,000 distinct CDR3 sequences, 30% to 40% of them seen just once. These receptors' targets are unknown. The sequenced sample was cultured CD8+ T cells from PBMCs, obtained from culture after CMV antigen stimulation. The origin of the receptors is a human donor in good health (CMV status not recorded). Some clones in this sample may be carry-over from other donors' samples.

This clonotype was found a few times. The chain employs TRBV6-2 or TRBV6-3 and TRBJ2-1, with D unclear. The V gene's germline CDR1 is MNHEY and CDR2 SVGEGT. CDR3 length equals 12 residues. Trimming pared 6 bases from V and 5 bases from J, leaving 8 bases between. The CDR3 sequence is CASSSVDNEQFF. The CDR3 DNA reads as TGTGCCAGCAGCTCCGTGGACAATGAGCAGTTCTTC.

This clonotype has ten or more counts. The rearrangement joins TRBV12-3 or TRBV12-4 to TRBJ2-1; 7 bases map to TRBD2. V shed 6 bases and J 0 bases; nucleotides not matched to a gene: 5. The CDR3 covers 15 residues. The DNA for the CDR3 is TGTGCCAGCAGACCAGCGGGAAGCTCCTACAATGAGCAGTTCTTC. Translated, it gives CASRPAGSSYNEQFF.

This clonotype turned up a few times. Here the CDR3 reads CASTSSPGELFF. In DNA form, the CDR3 reads TGTGCCAGTACCTCGTCCCCCGGGGAGCTGTTTTTT. The chain links TRBV19 to TRBJ2-2, with D hard to call. Per germline, CDR1 LNHDA and CDR2 SQIVND (reference sequence). This CDR3 contains 12 residues. V was pared by 7 bases and J by 6 bases, with 9 bases between.

The chain is built from TRBV12-3 or TRBV12-4 and TRBJ2-2; 13 bases align to TRBD2. This CDR3 has 19 residues. J lost 0 bases, V lost 6 bases, and 10 bases had no gene match. CDR3 DNA: TGTGCCAGCAGCCCTACGACTAGCGGGGGGCCGACGAACACCGGGGAGCTGTTTTTT. Protein sequence: CASSPTTSGGPTNTGELFF.

This clonotype was counted only a few times. The V gene is TRBV7-9, the J gene TRBJ2-7, with 7 bases aligning to TRBD2. The CDR3 consists of 13 residues. CDR1 is SEHNR, CDR2 FQNEAQ, per germline (reference sequence). Losses at the gene ends were 1 base for V and 4 bases for J; bases not matched to a gene: 1. The CDR3 coding sequence is TGTGCCAGCAGCTTAGGGACTAGATACGAGCAGTACGTC. It specifies CASSLGTRYEQYV.

This sequence joins TRBV4-1 and TRBJ2-1, with 9 bases matching TRBD2. Germline values: CDR1 MGHRA, CDR2 YSYEKL. The CDR3 totals 16 residues. V was pared by 5 bases and J by 3 bases, with 8 bases of the junction left unmatched. Written as DNA, the CDR3 is TGCGCCAGCAGCGTCCCCCCTAGCGGGGACTACAATGAGCAGTTCTTC. The encoded protein is CASSVPPSGDYNEQFF.

This clonotype showed up just a few times. The genes are TRBV5-1 and TRBJ1-2; D not resolved. Deletions cut 0 bases from V and 4 bases from J, with 10 bases between. Germline V gene lookup returns CDR1 SGHRS and CDR2 YFSETQ. This CDR3 is built from 14 residues. The CDR3 is CASSLGTAVYGYTF. The DNA for the CDR3 is TGCGCCAGCAGCTTGGGGACGGCAGTCTATGGCTACACCTTC.

This clonotype was seen ten or more times. The chain carries TRBV11-2 and TRBJ2-5, with D unresolved. Trimming removed 1 base from V and 0 bases from J, with 9 bases in between. Germline assignment: CDR1 SGHAT and CDR2 FQNNGV. CDR3 length equals 15 residues. CDR3 sequence: CASSLGQRYQETQYF. CDR3 coding DNA: TGTGCCAGCAGCTTAGGGCAGAGGTACCAAGAGACCCAGTACTTC.

The genes are TRBV4-1 and TRBJ2-1; TRBD1 or TRBD2 may be the D gene (5 bases each). The V end was cut by 4 bases, the J end by 0 bases, with 10 bases between. CDR1 is MGHRA, CDR2 YSYEKL, per germline. CDR3 length: 15 residues. The CDR3, as DNA: TGCGCCAGCAGCCTTCGGGACGCCTCCTACAATGAGCAGTTCTTC. Its protein is CASSLRDASYNEQFF.

Points on this clonotype: A single base separates this from a much larger clone, so it may be a read error. V gene TRBV7-2 combines with J gene TRBJ1-5, with D maybe TRBD1 (6 bases). Germline loops: CDR1 SGHTA, CDR2 FQGNSA. The CDR3 has 19 amino acids. V lost 5 bases and J 2 bases, leaving 25 bases between the germline ends. The CDR3 DNA follows: TGTGCCAGCAGCGCATTTACCGGGACATGGGATTATCGCAATCAGCCCCAGCATTTT. Amino acid sequence: CASSAFTGTWDYRNQPQHF.

The rearrangement links TRBV27 to TRBJ2-1, with 7 nucleotides matching TRBD1. The V and J ends lost 3 bases and 7 bases, in that order; junction bases with no gene match: 9. The CDR3 is 15 residues long. Looked up from germline, CDR1 is MNHEY and CDR2 is SMNVEV (reference sequence). For the CDR3, the DNA is TGTGCCAGCAGTTTCGGGACAGTGGGGTGGAATGAGCAGTTCTTC. It yields the protein CASSFGTVGWNEQFF.

The rearrangement joins TRBV6-1 to TRBJ2-1; TRBD1 or TRBD2 may be the D gene (6 bases each). Germline V CDR1 and CDR2: MNHNS, SASEGT. V lost 3 bases and J lost 8, with 20 bases in between. The CDR3 is made up of 16 amino acids. CDR3 in amino acids: CASSEGGPRGLHEQFF. Written as DNA, the CDR3 is TGTGCCAGCAGTGAGGGGGGCCCTCGGGGTTTGCATGAGCAGTTCTTC.

The chain combines TRBV15 with TRBJ2-1; weak D call: TRBD1 (5 bases). V lost 0 bases and J 4 bases, leaving 10 bases between the germline ends. There are 15 residues in the CDR3. Germline V gene data show CDR1 as LNHNV and CDR2 as YYDKDF (reference sequence). The CDR3 bases are TGTGCCACCAGCAGAGAGGGGCTTTTATACAATGAGCAGTTCTTC. Its translation is CATSREGLLYNEQFF.

This clonotype was seen ten or more times. The chain links TRBV7-2 to TRBJ1-4; TRBD1 might be the D (5 bases). Germline V gene data show CDR1 as SGHTA and CDR2 as FQGNSA. The CDR3 has 17 amino acids. The V end lost 4 bases, the J end lost 2 bases, and 17 bases lay between the germline ends. In DNA, the CDR3 is TGTGCCAGCAGCTCTGTCCCTTGGGGGAGGACTAATGAAAAACTGTTTTTT. Encoded protein: CASSSVPWGRTNEKLFF.